This T cell receptor (beta chain) was observed in a study of cytomegalovirus exposure and HLA in healthy donors. PCR used 60 Vbeta primers and 13 Jbeta primers. This table comes from immunoSEQ multiplex PCR, and its TCRdb copy is limited to in-frame clones, with some not included. Of more than 90,000 clones in the sample, around 84% were seen once. Study-level points and caveats: A later analysis showed HLA-associated TCR beta chains outstripping equally common others in clonal expansion. Within an earlier analysis, most TCR beta V segments proved productive either about 90% or about 30% of the time.

Points on this clone: Its antigen is unknown.

Likely unrecorded immune exposures existed in these nominally healthy donors. CDR1 is LNHDA, CDR2 SQIVND, per germline (reference sequence). The V end was cut by 0 bases, the J end by 4 bases, with 5 bases between. The CDR3 contains 13 residues. The sequence came from a young man in good health and CMV-seropositive. Material for sequencing was PBMCs. V usage is TRBV19 and J usage is TRBJ2-3; D gene unclear. The CDR3 sequence: CASSIEQPDTQYF. Here the CDR3 DNA reads TGTGCCAGTAGTATAGAACAGCCAGATACGCAGTATTTT. The full variable domain, rest sourced from reference TRBV19 and TRBJ2-3, is DGGITQSPKYLFRKEGQNVTLSCEQNLNHDAMYWYRQDPGQGLRLIYYSQIVNDFQKGDIAEGYSVSREKKESFPLTVTSAQKNPTAFYLCASSIEQPDTQYFGPGTRLTVL.